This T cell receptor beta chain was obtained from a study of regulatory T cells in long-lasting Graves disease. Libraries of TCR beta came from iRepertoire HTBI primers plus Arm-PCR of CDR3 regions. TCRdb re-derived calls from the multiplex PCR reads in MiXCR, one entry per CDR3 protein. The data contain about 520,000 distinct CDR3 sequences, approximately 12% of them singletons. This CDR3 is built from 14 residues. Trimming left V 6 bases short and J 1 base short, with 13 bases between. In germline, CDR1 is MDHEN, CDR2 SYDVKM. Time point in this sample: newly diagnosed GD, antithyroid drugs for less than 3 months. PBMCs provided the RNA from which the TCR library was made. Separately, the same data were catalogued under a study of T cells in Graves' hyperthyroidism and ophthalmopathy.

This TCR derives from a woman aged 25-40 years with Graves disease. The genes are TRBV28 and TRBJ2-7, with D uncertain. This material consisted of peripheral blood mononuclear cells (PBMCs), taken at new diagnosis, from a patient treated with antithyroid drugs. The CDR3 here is CASSEPLRSYEQYF. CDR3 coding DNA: TGTGCCAGCAGCGAACCCCTACGGTCCTACGAGCAGTACTTC.